The entry below describes one T cell receptor (beta chain). As processed by the authors: Amplification from reference gene primers served as the basis for estimated nucleated cell counts. Repertoires were generated with immunoSEQ multiplex PCR, while TCRdb's copy carries only in-frame clones and drops some. That table gives V, J and clone size, and the DNA gave D and trimming. This sample yields 150,000 to 200,000 clones, of which approximately 82% are seen a single time; roughly 6.9% belongs to the top ten. The sample is drawn from a study of blood T cell repertoires in COVID-19. As for the study in general: The origin of the acute and convalescent COVID-19 samples was the United States, Italy and Spain. Sources were T cells, B-cell-depleted T cells, or PBMCs; the material itself was cDNA or gDNA.

Germline V CDR1 and CDR2: SGDLS, YYNGEE. V lost 0 bases, J lost 0 bases, and 7 bases stayed unmatched. This CDR3 has 17 residues. The V gene is TRBV9, the J gene TRBJ2-3, with 7 positions matching TRBD2. The sample consisted of peripheral blood. The TCR was taken from a human donor with acute or convalescent COVID-19. The donor label of this sample is uncertain. CDR3 sequence reads: CASSVGSSGYSTDTQYF. CDR3 nucleotides: TGTGCCAGCAGCGTAGGCTCTAGCGGATACAGCACAGATACGCAGTATTTT.